This TCR beta chain was obtained from a study of blood T cell repertoires in COVID-19. Some clones are missing from TCRdb's copy, which holds only in-frame ones; the method was immunoSEQ multiplex PCR. The sample has roughly 100,000 clones; 90% are singletons. There are 14 residues in the CDR3. CDR1 and CDR2 from the germline V gene are GTSNPN and SVGIG (reference sequence). V shed 4 bases and J 5 bases; nucleotides not matched to a gene: 9. A Seattle source enrolled patients during active infection and followed them longitudinally. This receptor was obtained from a man in his late teens or twenties with COVID-19, enrolled during active disease. The sample consisted of peripheral blood. This rearrangement joins TRBV30 to TRBJ2-7; 9 nucleotides agree with TRBD2. Here the CDR3 DNA reads TGTGCCTGGAACACGGGACTAGCAATCGACGAGCAGTACTTC. Translated, it gives CAWNTGLAIDEQYF.